This paragraph covers one T cell receptor beta chain sequence. This entry is derived from a study of blood T cell repertoires in COVID-19. The germline CDR1 and CDR2 sequences are SNHLY and FYNNEI. V shed 4 bases, J shed 2 bases, and the junction held 4 bases outside the gene matches. This CDR3 is 15 amino acids long. TCRdb's copy holds only in-frame clones and misses some; the assay was immunoSEQ multiplex PCR. The data contain approximately 350,000 clones, around 87% of them singletons. This TCR was recovered from a woman aged 45 to 65 with COVID-19, enrolled during active disease. The V and J genes are TRBV2 and TRBJ1-4, with TRBD1 matching 7 bases. Sequencing input: peripheral blood. The CDR3 region has the DNA TGTGCCAGCAGTGGACAGGGAATCACTAATGAAAAACTGTTTTTT. It is translated as CASSGQGITNEKLFF.